In this sample, the clone carrying this TCR beta chain turned up a few times. The antigen remains unidentified. These data originate in a study of T cells after yellow fever vaccination. At the level of the study: Low-cell-number fractions underwent preparation using SMART-Seq v4 Ultra Low Input.

Study observations and caveats: Abundant bulk-derived clonotypes could contaminate FACS-sorted repertoires.

V lost 0 bases to trimming and J lost 10 bases, with 17 bases between them. CDR1 and CDR2 from the germline V gene are SGHRS and YFSETQ. This CDR3 region has 16 residues. From the 5' RACE reads, TCRdb called clonotypes with MiXCR, one entry per CDR3 protein. The sample has some 220,000 distinct CDR3 sequences; 2.5% to 3.5% are singletons. Material: CD4+ T cells sorted from PBMCs, obtained 10 days after the yellow fever booster vaccination. The rearrangement uses TRBV5-1 and TRBJ1-6; D might be TRBD1 (5 bases). The receptor was derived from a man aged 18 to 30 who received the YFV17D yellow fever vaccine. As DNA, the CDR3 is TGCGCCAGCAGCTTGGCAGGTGGGGACCGCGGCTCACCCCTCCACTTT. Protein product: CASSLAGGDRGSPLHF.